A selection of T cell receptor beta chains follows, all from one sample in a study of blood T cell repertoires in COVID-19. TCRdb keeps only in-frame clones here, not all; method: immunoSEQ multiplex PCR. The repertoire consists of some 150,000 clones, with roughly nine tenths occurring once and the leading ten covering under 3.5%. The sample taken for sequencing was peripheral blood. These receptors originate from a man between 65 and 80 years old with acute or convalescent COVID-19. Both conserved end residues are part of each CDR3. The D gene is left open where the match is weak. Clone size, where shown, is once, few, many, or a class for clones that have expanded.

size,D,J,V,length,DNA,CDR3
once,-,TRBJ2-1,TRBV2,17,TGTGCCAGCAGTGAAGAGGGGGGGGGCCTCTCCTACAATGAGCAGTTCTTC,CASSEEGGGLSYNEQFF
-,-,TRBJ1-4,TRBV9,14,TGTGCCAGCAGCCCGACAGGTCTTAGCGAGGAACTGTTTTTT,CASSPTGLSEELFF
-,-,TRBJ1-6,TRBV7-9,17,TGTGCCAGCAGCCATCCCGGGGGCGCGGCGGGAGATTCACCCCTCCACTTT,CASSHPGGAAGDSPLHF
-,TRBD1,TRBJ2-4,TRBV19,15,TGTGCCAGTAGTACACTCGGGACAGGGAATAACATTCAGTACTTC,CASSTLGTGNNIQYF
-,TRBD2,TRBJ2-3,TRBV19,14,TGTGCCAGTACAGCGGGGGGCCGGGAAGGAGTGCAGTATTTT,CASTAGGREGVQYF
-,-,TRBJ1-1,TRBV2,14,TGTGCCAGCAGTGATAGCAGGGGCAGGGCTGAAGCTTTCTTT,CASSDSRGRAEAFF
-,TRBD1,TRBJ1-1,TRBV5-1,16,TGCGCCAGCAGCCACGGGACAGGGGGCGCGAACACTGAAGCTTTCTTT,CASSHGTGGANTEAFF
-,-,TRBJ1-4,TRBV7-8,12,TGTGCCAGCAGCCCGAGAGGTTGGGAACTGTTTTTT,CASSPRGWELFF
once,-,TRBJ2-1,TRBV7-3,15,TGTGCCAGCAGCTTAATGGGGGGACAGTACAATGAGCAGTTCTTC,CASSLMGGQYNEQFF
-,TRBD1,TRBJ2-7,TRBV15,15,TGTGCCACCAGTCCCAGACAGGGGAGTGGCTACGAGCAGTACTTC,CATSPRQGSGYEQYF
-,TRBD2,TRBJ2-1,TRBV24-1,15,TGTGCCACCAGTGACCTAGGGACTAGCGTCCATGAGCAGTTCTTC,CATSDLGTSVHEQFF
few,-,TRBJ1-6,TRBV7-8,14,TGTGCCAGCAGCTTAGACAGGAATAATTCACCCCTCCACTTT,CASSLDRNNSPLHF
-,TRBD1,TRBJ2-7,TRBV11-2,15,TGTGCCAGCAGAAAACCGGGACAGGGGCCCTACGAGCAGTACTTC,CASRKPGQGPYEQYF
-,-,TRBJ2-5,TRBV5-1,13,TGCGCCAGCAGCTTGGGGAGTGGAGAGACCCAGTACTTC,CASSLGSGETQYF
-,-,TRBJ2-7,TRBV10-2,13,TGCGCCAGCAGTGAGGGACTTTACTACGAGCAGTACTTC,CASSEGLYYEQYF
-,-,TRBJ2-2,TRBV7-8,15,TGTGCCAGCAGCCCCCTGGGACAGAACACCGGGGAGCTGTTTTTT,CASSPLGQNTGELFF
-,TRBD1,TRBJ2-3,TRBV19,15,TGTGCCAGTAGTATAGTCAGGGGGCAGGCAGATACGCAGTATTTT,CASSIVRGQADTQYF
few,-,TRBJ2-7,TRBV5-1,14,TGCGCCAGCAGCTTGTACAGGGTTGGCTACGAGCAGTACTTC,CASSLYRVGYEQYF
-,-,TRBJ2-5,TRBV6-2/TRBV6-3,18,TGTGCCAGCAGTTACTCGAGGCCCAGGCGAACGGGGGTTGAGACCCAGTACTTC,CASSYSRPRRTGVETQYF